These 16 T cell receptor beta chains came from one sample sequenced in a study of cytomegalovirus exposure and HLA in healthy donors. Both 60 Vbeta primers and 13 Jbeta primers went into the PCR. TCRdb keeps only in-frame clones here, not all; method: immunoSEQ multiplex PCR. The listing contains 110,000 to 150,000 clones. What was sequenced was PBMCs. Receptors were obtained from a man aged 35-49 years in good health and CMV-seronegative.

This rearrangement joins TRBV10-3 to TRBJ2-7; 7 bases are shared with TRBD2. Per the germline V gene, CDR1 is ENHRY and CDR2 is SYGVKD. This CDR3 has 13 residues. V gave up 4 bases and J gave up 3 bases; unmatched junction bases: 3. The CDR3 bases are TGTGCCATCAGTGTCCGGGGGGTCTACGAGCAGTACTTC. This sequence encodes CAISVRGVYEQYF.

The chain carries TRBV11-2 and TRBJ2-5; the match to TRBD1 covers 7 bases. The CDR3 is 17 residues long. Germline V gene lookup returns CDR1 SGHAT and CDR2 FQNNGV. J lost 5 bases, V lost 4 bases, and 16 bases had no gene match. The CDR3 sequence is CASSSGTALRIRETQYF. In nucleotides, the CDR3 is TGTGCCAGCAGCTCTGGGACAGCTCTACGGATCCGGGAGACCCAGTACTTC.

V and J are TRBV5-1 and TRBJ2-3; perhaps TRBD1 as D (5 bases). Deletions cut 0 bases from V and 2 bases from J, with 7 bases between. Germline-derived CDR1 and CDR2 are SGHRS and YFSETQ. The CDR3 loop spans 14 amino acids. The CDR3, as DNA: TGCGCCAGCAGCTTGGCAGGGTCCACAGATACGCAGTATTTT. It codes for CASSLAGSTDTQYF.

The rearrangement links TRBV6-5 to TRBJ2-2, with 7 bases fitting TRBD2. Germline trimming cut 9 bases from V and 5 bases from J; bases unmatched to any gene: 0. Per the germline V gene, CDR1 is MNHEY and CDR2 is SVGAGI. This CDR3 contains 11 residues. CDR3 DNA sequence: TGTGCCAGGGGGGGGACCGGGGAGCTGTTTTTT. Translation gives CARGGTGELFF.

This sequence joins TRBV29-1 and TRBJ2-3, with D perhaps TRBD2 (6 bases). Germline-derived CDR1 and CDR2 are SQVTM and ANQGSEA. Trimming shortened V by 2 bases and J by 3 bases, and 12 bases separated the two germline ends. The CDR3 has 14 amino acids. CDR3 in DNA: TGCAGCGTTGAACCGGCGGGGAAAACAGATACGCAGTATTTT. This gives the protein CSVEPAGKTDTQYF.

As DNA, the CDR3 is TGTGCCAGCAGCTTCGGGTCCTGGGGAGAGGGCCAAGAGACCCAGTACTTC. It specifies CASSFGSWGEGQETQYF. The chain carries TRBV5-8 and TRBJ2-5; TRBD2 might be the D (5 bases). CDR1 is SGHTS, CDR2 YDEGEE, per germline. The germline V and J ends were trimmed by 2 bases and 1 base, with 18 bases remaining between them. The CDR3 runs to 17 residues.

The V gene is TRBV2, the J gene TRBJ2-7, with 12 bases fitting TRBD1. Germline lookup yields CDR1 SNHLY and CDR2 FYNNEI. This CDR3 spans 14 amino acids. V shed 8 bases and J 6 bases; nucleotides not matched to a gene: 8. The DNA for the CDR3 is TGTGCCAGCGGACCCGGGACAGGGGGCTCCGAGCAGTACTTC. Amino acid sequence: CASGPGTGGSEQYF. Full variable domain (missing parts from reference TRBV2 and TRBJ2-7): EPEVTQTPSHQVTQMGQEVILRCVPISNHLYFYWYRQILGQKVEFLVSFYNNEISEKSEIFDDQFSVERPDGSNFTLKIRSTKLEDSAMYFCASGPGTGGSEQYFGPGTRLTVT.

The chain combines TRBV9 with TRBJ2-1; TRBD2 aligns across 10 bases. Germline CDR1 and CDR2: SGDLS and YYNGEE. The CDR3 is 15 residues long. V trimming: 4 bases; J trimming: 4 bases; junction bases outside the gene matches: 5. The CDR3 spells CASSKGLATYNEQFF. The CDR3 nucleotides are TGTGCCAGCAGCAAGGGACTAGCGACGTACAATGAGCAGTTCTTC.

The chain is built from TRBV6-5 and TRBJ1-5, with 8 positions matching TRBD1. The junction had 5 bases not matched to a gene; V was cut back by 5 bases and J by 5 bases. CDR1 MNHEY and CDR2 SVGAGI come from the germline V gene. The CDR3 has 14 amino acids. The CDR3 nucleotides are TGTGCCAGCAGTCCTGGACAGGGCTATCAGCCCCAGCATTTT. This codes for CASSPGQGYQPQHF.

This chain links TRBV28 with TRBJ2-7; the match to TRBD1 covers 9 bases. Germline CDR1 reads MDHEN; CDR2 reads SYDVKM. The length of the CDR3 is 15 residues. The V gene end was trimmed by 6 bases and the J gene end by 5 bases; junction bases not matched to a gene: 11. CDR3 nucleotide sequence: TGTGCCAGCAGCTGGGTGGACAGGGGCCGGGACGAGCAGTACTTC. Translation gives CASSWVDRGRDEQYF.

V and J are TRBV4-3 and TRBJ2-7; TRBD2 aligns across 7 bases. Losses at the gene ends were 5 bases for V and 3 bases for J; bases not matched to a gene: 4. The CDR3 sequence is 13 residues long. Germline values: CDR1 LGHNA, CDR2 YSLEER. This CDR3 is CASSSGTNYEQYF. CDR3 nucleotides: TGCGCCAGCAGCTCCGGGACTAACTACGAGCAGTACTTC.

The chain is built from TRBV29-1 and TRBJ1-6; no definite D call. The CDR3 spans 14 residues. Germline V lookup: CDR1 SQVTM, CDR2 ANQGSEA. Trimming left V 6 bases short and J 10 bases short, with 19 bases between. The CDR3 here is CSVAGLDTESPLHF. DNA for the CDR3: TGCAGCGTGGCCGGACTGGATACGGAATCACCCCTCCACTTT.

In DNA, the CDR3 is TGTGCCAGTAGTATCCCGGGTGGCGTAAAAAACATTCAGTACTTC. This sequence encodes CASSIPGGVKNIQYF. This chain joins TRBV19 and TRBJ2-4; D unclear. The germline V gene has CDR1 LNHDA and CDR2 SQIVND (reference sequence). V lost 3 bases to trimming and J lost 4 bases, with 13 bases between them. The CDR3 totals 15 residues. The full variable domain, completed using reference TRBV19 and TRBJ2-4, is DGGITQSPKYLFRKEGQNVTLSCEQNLNHDAMYWYRQDPGQGLRLIYYSQIVNDFQKGDIAEGYSVSREKKESFPLTVTSAQKNPTAFYLCASSIPGGVKNIQYFGAGTRLSVL.

The chain combines TRBV20-1 with TRBJ1-1; D is uncertain. CDR3 length equals 10 residues. Trimming pared 5 bases from V and 7 bases from J, leaving 8 bases between. Germline assignment: CDR1 DFQATT and CDR2 SNEGSKA (reference sequence). The CDR3 coding sequence is TGCAGTGCTGGAGGCGGTGAAGCTTTCTTT. It yields the protein CSAGGGEAFF.

The rearrangement uses TRBV7-3 and TRBJ2-2; a possible D gene is TRBD1 (6 bases). This CDR3 comprises 16 residues. Per the germline V gene, CDR1 is SGHTA and CDR2 is FQGTGA. The V end lost 3 bases, the J end lost 6 bases, and 17 bases lay between the germline ends. The CDR3 DNA reads TGTGCCAGCAGCTTCTCCGGGACAACGGCCCCCGGGGAGCTGTTTTTT. This translates into CASSFSGTTAPGELFF. The full variable domain, its missing parts supplied by reference TRBV7-3 and TRBJ2-2, is GAGVSQTPSNKVTEKGKYVELRCDPISGHTALYWYRQSLGQGPEFLIYFQGTGAADDSGLPNDRFFAVRPEGSVSTLKIQRTERGDSAVYLCASSFSGTTAPGELFFGEGSRLTVL.

The rearrangement joins TRBV5-1 to TRBJ2-5; D possibly corresponds to TRBD2 (6 bases). Germline values: CDR1 SGHRS, CDR2 YFSETQ. The germline V and J ends were trimmed by 1 base and 3 bases, with 19 bases remaining between them. This CDR3 has 17 amino acids. Here the CDR3 DNA reads TGCGCCAGCAGCTTGAGGGTGGTGGAGGGGACCAAAGAGACCCAGTACTTC. This gives the protein CASSLRVVEGTKETQYF.